These T cell receptor beta chains were read from a single sample in a study of blood T cell repertoires in COVID-19. Data came from immunoSEQ multiplex PCR; TCRdb stores just in-frame clones and leaves some out. The profile shows 250,000 to 300,000 clones, about 91% of them singletons. Material for sequencing was PBMCs or T cells enriched from blood (not recorded which). The receptors stem from a human donor in a cohort exposed to, infected with or recovered from COVID-19 (not recorded which). The donor label of this sample is uncertain. The CDR3 runs from the conserved cysteine through the conserved F or W. The D gene is left open where the match is weak. Clone size is stated in some rows and not others, as once, few, many or a class when expanded.

. | 16 | . | TRBJ2-7 | TRBV5-6 | CASSLVGTLSSYEQYF | TGTGCCAGCAGCTTGGTCGGGACACTGAGCTCCTACGAGCAGTACTTC
. | 18 | . | TRBJ1-2 | TRBV6-4 | CASSDSKMWQPGVDGYTF | TGTGCCAGCAGTGACTCGAAAATGTGGCAACCGGGGGTAGATGGCTACACCTTC
. | 13 | . | TRBJ1-3 | TRBV6-5 | CASSFEAGNTIYF | TGTGCCAGCTCCTTTGAGGCTGGAAACACCATATATTTT
few | 14 | . | TRBJ1-6 | TRBV6-5 | CASSYGGASSPLHF | TGTGCCAGCAGTTACGGGGGGGCGAGTTCACCCCTCCACTTT
few | 15 | . | TRBJ2-4 | TRBV6-2/TRBV6-3 | CASSYSDRRGDIQYF | TGTGCCAGCAGTTACTCGGACAGGAGGGGGGACATTCAGTACTTC
. | 13 | . | TRBJ1-1 | TRBV5-1 | CASRAGGYTEAFF | TGCGCCAGCAGGGCAGGTGGGTACACTGAAGCTTTCTTT
. | 18 | . | TRBJ1-1 | TRBV5-6 | CASSSEMWGVSWDTEAFF | TGTGCCAGCAGCTCGGAAATGTGGGGGGTCTCGTGGGACACTGAAGCTTTCTTT
few | 13 | . | TRBJ1-1 | TRBV6-6 | CASSLSGNTEAFF | TGTGCCAGCAGTTTATCCGGGAACACTGAAGCTTTCTTT
. | 15 | . | TRBJ2-1 | TRBV28 | CASSPGTSPNNEQFF | TGTGCCAGCAGTCCAGGGACAAGTCCGAACAATGAGCAGTTCTTC
. | 12 | . | TRBJ2-1 | TRBV7-9 | CASSLGVNEQFF | TGTGCCAGCAGCTTGGGAGTAAATGAGCAGTTCTTC
. | 15 | . | TRBJ2-3 | TRBV24-1 | CATSDFSLSTDTQYF | TGTGCCACCAGTGATTTTTCCCTTAGCACAGATACGCAGTATTTT
once | 18 | . | TRBJ2-3 | TRBV3-1/TRBV3-2 | CASSQVRGSPRLTDTQYF | TGTGCCAGCAGCCAAGTCCGGGGGTCCCCCAGACTAACAGATACGCAGTATTTT
. | 13 | . | TRBJ1-2 | TRBV12-3/TRBV12-4 | CASSFTQGNGYTF | TGTGCCAGCAGTTTTACCCAGGGGAATGGCTACACCTTC